Shown below are 17 T cell receptor beta chains from a single sample sequenced in a study of vaccination and CD4 T cells after COVID-19 (dated by TCRdb to 2022 to 2024). Libraries were built with PCR. Instrument used: Illumina iSeq 100. DNA from cultured CD4+ T cells underwent TCR sequencing with the Oncomine TCR Beta short-read assay at the Johns Hopkins FTIC core. TCRdb trimmed public reads at Q25 via fastp, called clones via MiXCR and kept in-frame beta chains. For every CDR3 protein sequence, its rows merge into one entry that carries the most common genes and DNA. The sample table lists some 26,000 distinct CDR3 sequences, 41% of them with a count of one. Clones ranked in the top ten supply roughly 4.9% of the sample. Their antigen targets remain unknown. The sample's time point, from its label and the paper: late sampling 161 to 241 days after vaccination in a few convalescent patients. In the paper's terms, the treatment or condition label means: 10-day PBMC culture with coronavirus spike peptide pools or control peptides (ViraFEST assay).

The specimen comprised CD4+ T cells from blood, cultured in vitro, sampled about 7 months after SARS-CoV-2 vaccination. The receptor source for this set is a human donor who had recovered from COVID-19.

The chain joins TRBV20-1 to TRBJ2-7; D might be TRBD2 (6 bases). This CDR3 spans 13 amino acids. The V end was cut by 3 bases, the J end by 0 bases, with 9 bases between. Germline V gene data show CDR1 as DFQATT and CDR2 as SNEGSKA (reference sequence). The CDR3 here is CSARDYSSYEQYF. Here the CDR3 DNA reads TGCAGTGCTAGGGACTATAGCTCCTACGAGCAGTACTTC.

This sequence joins TRBV28 and TRBJ1-5; TRBD1 matches 7 bases. The CDR3 consists of 15 residues. Trimming removed 5 bases from V and 3 bases from J; junction bases left unmatched: 7. Germline loops: CDR1 MDHEN, CDR2 SYDVKM. Here the CDR3 DNA reads TGTGCCAGCAGTAAACTAGGGACAGACAATCAGCCCCAGCATTTT. Residues: CASSKLGTDNQPQHF. The whole variable domain, filled in from reference TRBV28 and TRBJ1-5, reads DVKVTQSSRYLVKRTGEKVFLECVQDMDHENMFWYRQDPGLGLRLIYFSYDVKMKEKGDIPEGYSVSREKKERFSLILESASTNQTSMYLCASSKLGTDNQPQHFGDGTRLSIL.

The rearrangement uses TRBV27 and TRBJ2-3; D is uncertain. CDR1 is MNHEY and CDR2 is SMNVEV in the germline V gene (reference sequence). Trimming shortened V by 5 bases and J by 3 bases, and 3 bases separated the two germline ends. This CDR3 is built from 11 residues. The CDR3 bases are TGTGCCAGCAGTACGACAGATACGCAGTATTTT. Encoded protein: CASSTTDTQYF.

This clonotype has only a few counts. One end of the junction does not line up with germline, which may come from a read error. This rearrangement joins TRBV28 to TRBJ2-7, with D unclear. The CDR3 consists of 14 residues. The germline gives CDR1 MDHEN, CDR2 SYDVKM. The CDR3 spells CASSQDARSYEQYF. CDR3 DNA sequence: TGCGCCAGCAGCCAAGACGCCCGCTCCTACGAGCAGTACTTC.

This clonotype was seen just once. The V gene is TRBV20-1, the J gene TRBJ2-1; TRBD2 agrees at 9 bases. The CDR3 is 18 residues long. The V and J ends lost 0 bases and 3 bases, in that order; junction bases with no gene match: 12. CDR1 is DFQATT and CDR2 is SNEGSKA in the germline V gene (reference sequence). The CDR3 spells CSARDRRGTSRIYNEQFF. CDR3 coding DNA: TGCAGTGCTAGAGATCGACGGGGGACTAGCAGAATCTACAATGAGCAGTTCTTC.

The gene calls are TRBV6-2 or TRBV6-3 and TRBJ1-5; weak D call: TRBD1 (5 bases). With 0 bases removed from V and 6 bases from J, the gap between germline ends came to 12 bases. This CDR3 has 15 amino acids. In germline, CDR1 is MNHEY, CDR2 SVGEGT. CDR3 DNA sequence: TGTGCCAGCAGTTACTCTTTCAGGGCCGGTCAGCCCCAGCATTTT. Amino acids: CASSYSFRAGQPQHF.

The gene calls are TRBV10-3 and TRBJ1-1, with D possibly matching TRBD1 (6 bases). Per the germline V gene, CDR1 is ENHRY and CDR2 is SYGVKD. V was pared by 3 bases and J by 8 bases, with 16 bases between. The CDR3 extends over 14 amino acids. CDR3 DNA: TGTGCCATCAGTGAACAGGGTACCCCAGCGGAAGCTTTCTTT. Encoded protein: CAISEQGTPAEAFF.

The chain joins TRBV15 to TRBJ2-7; TRBD2 agrees at 14 bases. The V segment lost 5 bases and the J segment 4 bases; nucleotides outside the gene matches: 13. Germline assignment: CDR1 LNHNV and CDR2 YYDKDF (reference sequence). This CDR3 is built from 18 residues. For the CDR3, the DNA is TGTGCCACCAGCCTCGGGACTAGCGGGAGACGAATGGGGTACGAGCAGTACTTC. Translated: CATSLGTSGRRMGYEQYF.

This sequence joins TRBV24-1 and TRBJ2-1; 9 nucleotides match TRBD2. V shed 9 bases, J shed 7 bases, and the junction held 9 bases outside the gene matches. The CDR3 extends over 14 amino acids. The germline V gene encodes CDR1 KGHDR and CDR2 SFDVKD. The CDR3 DNA follows: TGTGCCACCTCCGGGCGGGAGGGCCTTAATGAGCAGTTCTTC. As protein: CATSGREGLNEQFF.

This clonotype showed up just a few times. This chain uses TRBV7-9 with TRBJ2-5; D uncertain. This CDR3 has 13 amino acids. V dropped 5 bases and J dropped 1 base, with 8 bases sitting between them. Germline CDR1 SEHNR, CDR2 FQNEAQ (reference sequence). The CDR3 DNA reads TGTGCCAGCAGCGCGATATCCCAAGAGACCCAGTACTTC. Amino acid sequence: CASSAISQETQYF.

This chain links TRBV6-2 or TRBV6-3 with TRBJ2-1; TRBD1 is a possible D gene (5 bases). CDR1 is MNHEY and CDR2 is SVGEGT in the germline V gene. The CDR3 is 16 residues long. Trimming left V 6 bases short and J 0 bases short, with 15 bases between. The CDR3 DNA reads TGTGCCAGCAGCTCCCATGGGGCCGGCTCCTACAATGAGCAGTTCTTC. Its translation: CASSSHGAGSYNEQFF.

V and J are TRBV7-9 and TRBJ2-3; 7 bases match TRBD2. Germline values: CDR1 SEHNR, CDR2 FQNEAQ (reference sequence). Trimming cost V 2 bases and J 3 bases; bases outside gene matches: 2. The CDR3 consists of 14 residues. The CDR3 coding sequence is TGTGCCAGCAGCTTAAAACTAGCGACAGATACGCAGTATTTT. It is translated as CASSLKLATDTQYF.

CDR3 protein: CASSSRDRNTGELFF. For the CDR3, the DNA is TGTGCCAGCAGCTCCCGGGACAGGAACACCGGGGAGCTGTTTTTT. The chain joins TRBV7-2 to TRBJ2-2; 7 bases line up with TRBD1. With 4 bases clipped from V and 1 base from J, the junction kept 3 bases outside the gene matches. The CDR3 runs 15 residues. Germline V gene sequence: CDR1 SGHTA, CDR2 FQGNSA.

This clonotype was seen only once. The rearrangement links TRBV9 to TRBJ2-7, with D uncertain. Trimming pared 0 bases from V and 2 bases from J, leaving 12 bases between. The V gene's germline CDR1 is SGDLS and CDR2 YYNGEE. The CDR3 is 15 amino acids. The CDR3 DNA is TGTGCCAGCAGCGTAGGATGGCAGGCCGCCTACGAGCAGTACTTC. Translation gives CASSVGWQAAYEQYF. The full variable domain, completed using reference TRBV9 and TRBJ2-7, is DSGVTQTPKHLITATGQRVTLRCSPRSGDLSVYWYQQSLDQGLQFLIQYYNGEERAKGNILERFSAQQFPDLHSELNLSSLELGDSALYFCASSVGWQAAYEQYFGPGTRLTVT.

This clonotype came up a few times. The chain joins TRBV28 to TRBJ1-1, with D perhaps matching TRBD1 (5 bases). V gave up 7 bases and J gave up 4 bases, with 16 bases separating them. This CDR3 spans 14 amino acids. Looked up from germline, CDR1 is MDHEN and CDR2 is SYDVKM. The CDR3: CASTNSGTSTEAFF. The CDR3, as DNA: TGTGCCAGCACCAACTCCGGGACTTCCACTGAAGCTTTCTTT.

V and J are TRBV27 and TRBJ2-7, with 10 bases that match TRBD2. This CDR3 spans 15 amino acids. The trim removed 2 bases at V and 4 bases at J, leaving 5 bases unmatched. Looked up from germline, CDR1 is MNHEY and CDR2 is SMNVEV (reference sequence). CDR3 sequence reads: CASSLKASGRYEQYF. CDR3 nucleotide sequence: TGTGCCAGCAGTTTAAAGGCTAGCGGGAGATACGAGCAGTACTTC.

The CDR3 loop is CSAIKGLAGEETQYF. CDR3 DNA sequence: TGCAGTGCTATTAAGGGACTAGCGGGAGAAGAGACCCAGTACTTC. The genes are TRBV20-1 and TRBJ2-5; TRBD2 aligns across 14 bases. V shed 4 bases and J 3 bases; nucleotides not matched to a gene: 4. The CDR3 runs to 15 residues. CDR1 DFQATT and CDR2 SNEGSKA come from the germline V gene (reference sequence).